This T cell receptor beta chain was obtained from a study of blood T cells in healthy people across ages. Study-wide results and limits: Total diversity from one million sequenced T cells was likely underestimated.

Concerning this clonotype: Its antigen is as yet unknown.

Primed by a sample-barcoded 5' primer and a J-beta primer mix, a second PCR proceeded for about 6 to 12 cycles. At least 2.5 million CDR3-containing paired-end reads were obtained per sample. TCRdb re-derived calls from the 5' RACE reads in MiXCR, one entry per CDR3 protein. Of under 2 million distinct CDR3 sequences listed, roughly 32% are singletons. V was shortened by 1 base and J by 8 bases, with 5 bases between the two germline ends. The germline V gene encodes CDR1 MNHNS and CDR2 SASEGT. This CDR3 comprises 11 residues. Sequenced material: blood. The chain employs TRBV6-1 and TRBJ1-2; D might be TRBD1 (5 bases). The sequence derives from a woman aged 30 to 39 in good health. The CDR3 loop is CASSEDRGYTF. Here the CDR3 DNA reads TGTGCCAGCAGTGAAGACAGGGGCTACACCTTC.